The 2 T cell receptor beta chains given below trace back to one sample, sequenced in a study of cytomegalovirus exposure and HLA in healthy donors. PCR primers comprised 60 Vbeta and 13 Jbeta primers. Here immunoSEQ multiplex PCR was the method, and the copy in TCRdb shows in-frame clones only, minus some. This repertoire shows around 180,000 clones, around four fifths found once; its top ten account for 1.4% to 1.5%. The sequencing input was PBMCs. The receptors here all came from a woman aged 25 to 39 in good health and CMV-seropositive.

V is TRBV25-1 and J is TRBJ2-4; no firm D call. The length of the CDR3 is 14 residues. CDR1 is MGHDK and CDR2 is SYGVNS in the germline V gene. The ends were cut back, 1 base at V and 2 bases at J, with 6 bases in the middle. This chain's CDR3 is CASSEFGPKNIQYF. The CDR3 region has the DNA TGTGCCAGCAGTGAATTTGGCCCCAAAAACATTCAGTACTTC.

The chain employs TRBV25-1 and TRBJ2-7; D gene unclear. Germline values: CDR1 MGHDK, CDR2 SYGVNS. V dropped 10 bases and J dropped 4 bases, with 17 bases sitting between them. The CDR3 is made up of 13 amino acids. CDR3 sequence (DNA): TGTGCCACCTCTAAAGCCGTCCGGTACGAGCAGTACTTC. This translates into CATSKAVRYEQYF.